This T cell receptor beta chain was captured by sequencing in a study of CD8 T cells in ankylosing spondylitis. Overall study results and limits: Disease-linked clones reportedly concentrated significantly in matched ankylosing spondylitis synovial fluid. Those disease-linked clones were CD8+; they were also relatively rare in peripheral blood.

This clonotype has a count of ten or more. Its cognate antigen is unknown. The authors made TCR beta libraries by quantitative 5'-RACE with molecular barcodes. TCRdb re-analysed the 5' RACE reads in MiXCR, keeping a single row per CDR3 protein. The table includes about 300,000 distinct CDR3 sequences, 11% detected once. Germline V gives CDR1 DFQATT, CDR2 SNEGSKA (reference sequence). CDR3 length: 14 residues. V shed 4 bases and J 5 bases; nucleotides not matched to a gene: 6. The clonotype was recovered from a female donor with ankylosing spondylitis or in good health (not recorded which). V and J are TRBV20-1 and TRBJ1-5, with 9 bases identical to TRBD1. Material: blood, either unsorted or a sorted T cell fraction (not recorded which). CDR3 coding DNA: TGCAGTGCTATAGGGACAGGGCAGGATCAGCCCCAGCATTTT. It specifies CSAIGTGQDQPQHF.